This record concerns one T cell receptor (beta chain) sequence. The target antigen is unknown. This specimen belongs to a study of T cells in Graves' hyperthyroidism and ophthalmopathy. Study-wide context: Specimen type is peripheral blood, collected at initial diagnosis prior to any treatment. Findings and caveats of the study: Expanded thyroid clonotypes (above 0.001) were mostly also found in blood.

Fresh peripheral blood, roughly 10 ml, was the source of the PBMCs. Template material for amplifying TCR beta CDR3 regions consisted of RNA transcripts. Primed by the HTBI set, a first-round RT-PCR was run on the TCR CDR3. TCRdb recomputed calls from the multiplex PCR reads with MiXCR, one row per CDR3 protein. The profile shows about 250,000 distinct CDR3 sequences, approximately 25% of them singletons. The V segment lost 3 bases and the J segment 4 bases; nucleotides outside the gene matches: 7. Germline CDR1 MDHEN, CDR2 SYDVKM. The CDR3 consists of 16 residues. This clonotype was obtained from a woman aged 40 to 50 with Graves' ophthalmopathy. Sequencing was done on a sample of blood. The chain has TRBV28 and TRBJ1-5; 9 nucleotides line up with TRBD1. In nucleotides, the CDR3 is TGTGCCAGCAGTTTGACCCGAGACAGGGGGAATCAGCCCCAGCATTTT. It is translated as CASSLTRDRGNQPQHF. Based on the CDR3 plus reference TRBV28 and TRBJ1-5, the full variable domain is DVKVTQSSRYLVKRTGEKVFLECVQDMDHENMFWYRQDPGLGLRLIYFSYDVKMKEKGDIPEGYSVSREKKERFSLILESASTNQTSMYLCASSLTRDRGNQPQHFGDGTRLSIL.